One and the same sample provided the 10 T cell receptor beta chains below, sequenced in a study of regulatory T cells in long-lasting Graves disease (dated by TCRdb to about 2021). Read against the paper, the sample's time point label means: newly diagnosed GD, antithyroid drugs for less than 3 months. For both TCR sequencing and RNA sequencing, RNA was extracted from PBMCs using TRIzol. The library was prepared using multiplex PCR. Data came from an Illumina HiSeq 4000. CDR3 regions were amplified by Arm-PCR with iRepertoire HTBI primers to construct TCR beta libraries. TCRdb handled the public reads itself, with Q25 trimming in fastp and clone calling in MiXCR, and kept productive beta chains. Each record represents a unique CDR3 protein, reported with the most common genes and DNA among its rows. The table for this sample lists 350,000 to 550,000 distinct CDR3 sequences; 12% to 15% of them were counted only once. The top ten clonotypes cover roughly 18% of the sample.

The sample also formed part of further work on T cells in Graves' hyperthyroidism and ophthalmopathy.

This sample comprised peripheral blood mononuclear cells (PBMCs), obtained at new diagnosis, from a patient treated with antithyroid drugs. These receptors all stem from a woman between 45 and 60 years old with Graves disease. Donor details come from another sample of the same person, matched by shared clones.

This clonotype was observed many times. V is TRBV3-1 and J is TRBJ1-1; 7 bases agree with TRBD1. V gave up 8 bases and J gave up 1 base; unmatched junction bases: 7. CDR1 is LGHDT, CDR2 YNNKEL, per germline (reference sequence). The CDR3 spans 14 residues. DNA of the CDR3: TGTGCCAGCGGCGATGGGACAGCGAACACTGAAGCTTTCTTT. Translating gives CASGDGTANTEAFF.

There are many counts of this clonotype. The chain has TRBV11-2 and TRBJ2-1; 8 bases are shared with TRBD2. Germline CDR1 reads SGHAT; CDR2 reads FQNNGV. This CDR3 has 14 amino acids. Germline trimming cut 10 bases from V and 4 bases from J; bases unmatched to any gene: 9. The DNA for the CDR3 is TGTGCCACGGTACCACTAGCGGTATACAATGAGCAGTTCTTC. It codes for CATVPLAVYNEQFF. The full variable domain, in which reference TRBV11-2 and TRBJ2-1 provide the parts outside the CDR3, is EAGVAQSPRYKIIEKRQSVAFWCNPISGHATLYWYQQILGQGPKLLIQFQNNGVVDDSQLPKDRFSAERLKGVDSTLKIQPAKLEDSAVYLCATVPLAVYNEQFFGPGTRLTVL.

Details on this clonotype: This may come from a read error, since a much larger clone is one base off. The V gene is TRBV28, the J gene TRBJ2-5, with 8 bases lining up with TRBD2. This CDR3 has 15 residues. Germline-derived CDR1 and CDR2 are MDHEN and SYDVKM. With 3 bases clipped from V and 4 bases from J, the junction kept 7 bases outside the gene matches. The CDR3 loop reads CASSFGGGGVETQYF. CDR3 nucleotide sequence: TGTGCCAGCAGTTTCGGGGGGGGGGGGGTAGAGACCCAGTACTTC.

The chain recombines TRBV20-1 with TRBJ2-1; D is ambiguous. The CDR3 has 14 residues. The germline V and J ends were trimmed by 0 bases and 1 base, with 7 bases remaining between them. Germline loops: CDR1 DFQATT, CDR2 SNEGSKA (reference sequence). CDR3 sequence: CSARDDGSYNEQFF. CDR3 nucleotide sequence: TGCAGTGCTAGAGATGACGGATCCTACAATGAGCAGTTCTTC.

The table lists this clonotype with many counts. The chain links TRBV30 to TRBJ2-1; D assignment may be TRBD1 or TRBD2 (5 bases each). The ends were cut back, 2 bases at V and 1 base at J, with 15 bases in the middle. Germline V gene lookup returns CDR1 GTSNPN and CDR2 SVGIG (reference sequence). CDR3 length: 16 residues. CDR3 sequence reads: CAWSRTRDGSYNEQFF. The CDR3 DNA follows: TGTGCCTGGAGTCGAACCCGGGACGGATCCTACAATGAGCAGTTCTTC.

There are many counts of this clonotype. The gene calls are TRBV3-1 and TRBJ1-1; D unresolved. Trimming stripped 5 bases from V and 1 base from J, with 11 bases between. Germline CDR1 and CDR2: LGHDT and YNNKEL (reference sequence). CDR3 length: 14 amino acids. The CDR3 DNA is TGTGCCAGCAGCATTCCGGGGTCGAACACTGAAGCTTTCTTT. Protein product: CASSIPGSNTEAFF.

This clonotype has a count of ten or more. The rearrangement uses TRBV28 and TRBJ1-1; 7 positions match TRBD1. CDR1 is MDHEN, CDR2 SYDVKM, per germline. This CDR3 comprises 16 residues. After removal of 6 bases from V and 0 bases from J, the junction contained 10 bases not matched to a gene. Written as DNA, the CDR3 is TGTGCCAGCAGGGCCGGGACAGTCTTTCTGAACACTGAAGCTTTCTTT. This encodes CASRAGTVFLNTEAFF.

This clonotype was observed a handful of times. V is TRBV30 and J is TRBJ2-6; TRBD2 might be the D (5 bases). CDR3 length: 14 residues. Trimming took 0 bases from V and 3 from J, leaving 6 bases between them. The germline V gene encodes CDR1 GTSNPN and CDR2 SVGIG (reference sequence). CDR3: CAWSVGVGANVLTF. Here the CDR3 DNA reads TGTGCCTGGAGTGTCGGGGTTGGGGCCAACGTCCTGACTTTC.

This clonotype was seen at least ten times. V and J are TRBV9 and TRBJ1-2, with D hard to call. Germline CDR1 SGDLS, CDR2 YYNGEE. The CDR3 runs 15 residues. The ends were cut back, 1 base at V and 0 bases at J, with 10 bases in the middle. The chain's CDR3 is CASSVMSVANYGYTF. Written as DNA, the CDR3 is TGTGCCAGCAGCGTAATGAGTGTGGCTAACTATGGCTACACCTTC.

The rearrangement links TRBV20-1 to TRBJ2-7, with TRBD2 matching 9 bases. V dropped 8 bases and J dropped 2; count of bases not matched to a gene: 4. The CDR3 extends over 12 amino acids. Germline V gene data show CDR1 as DFQATT and CDR2 as SNEGSKA (reference sequence). The CDR3 is CSPSSGAYEQYF. The CDR3 bases are TGCAGTCCCTCTAGCGGGGCCTACGAGCAGTACTTC.